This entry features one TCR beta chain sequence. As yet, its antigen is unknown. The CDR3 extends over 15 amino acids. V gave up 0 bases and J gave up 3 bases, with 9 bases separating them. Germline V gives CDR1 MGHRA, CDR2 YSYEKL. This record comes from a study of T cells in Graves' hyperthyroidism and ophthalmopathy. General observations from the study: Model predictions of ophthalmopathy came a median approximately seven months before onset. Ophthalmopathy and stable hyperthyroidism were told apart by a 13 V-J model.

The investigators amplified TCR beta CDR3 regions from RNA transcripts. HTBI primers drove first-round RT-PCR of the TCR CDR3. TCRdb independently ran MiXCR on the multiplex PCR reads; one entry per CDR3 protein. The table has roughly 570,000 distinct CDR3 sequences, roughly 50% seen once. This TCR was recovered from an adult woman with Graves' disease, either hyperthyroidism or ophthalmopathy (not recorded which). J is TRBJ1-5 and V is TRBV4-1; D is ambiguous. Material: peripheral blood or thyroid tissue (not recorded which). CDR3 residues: CASSQDRQINQPQHF. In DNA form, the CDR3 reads TGCGCCAGCAGCCAAGATCGACAAATCAATCAGCCCCAGCATTTT.